This TCR beta chain was sequenced in a study of blood T cells in healthy people across ages. It was with a sample-barcoded 5' primer and a J-beta primer mix that a second PCR of roughly 7 to 12 cycles was run. In TCRdb, the 5' RACE reads were re-called with MiXCR into one record per CDR3 protein. The profile shows about 780,000 distinct CDR3 sequences, approximately 24% of them singletons. This CDR3 spans 13 amino acids. Germline V gene data show CDR1 as SEHNR and CDR2 as FQNEAQ (reference sequence). The ends were cut back, 8 bases at V and 4 bases at J, with 13 bases in the middle. Only a few counts were recorded for this clonotype. This same sample was also part of a study on T cells of mothers and their children.

Sequenced sample: blood. The sequence was obtained from a boy aged 5-17 years in good health. The gene calls are TRBV7-9 and TRBJ2-3; D is perhaps TRBD1 (5 bases). The CDR3 loop is CASPAGLPDTQYF. CDR3 sequence (DNA): TGTGCCAGCCCAGCAGGGCTTCCAGATACGCAGTATTTT.